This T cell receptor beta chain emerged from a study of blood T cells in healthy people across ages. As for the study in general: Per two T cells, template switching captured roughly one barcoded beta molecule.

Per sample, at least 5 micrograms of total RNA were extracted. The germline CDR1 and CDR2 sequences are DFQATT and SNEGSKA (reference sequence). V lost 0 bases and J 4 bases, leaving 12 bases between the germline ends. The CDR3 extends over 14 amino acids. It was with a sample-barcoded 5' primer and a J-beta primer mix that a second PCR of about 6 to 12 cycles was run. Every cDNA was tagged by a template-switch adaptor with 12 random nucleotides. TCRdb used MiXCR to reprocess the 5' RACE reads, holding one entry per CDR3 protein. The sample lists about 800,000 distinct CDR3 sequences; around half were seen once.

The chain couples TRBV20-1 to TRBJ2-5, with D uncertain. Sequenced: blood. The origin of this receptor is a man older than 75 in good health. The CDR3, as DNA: TGCAGTGCTAGAGATCCGCCCGGGCGAGAGACCCAGTACTTC. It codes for CSARDPPGRETQYF.